This T cell receptor beta chain was obtained from a study of OX40 agonist ivuxolimab in advanced cancers. In the study overall: Patients were dosed intravenously with ivuxolimab at 0.01 to 10 mg/kg every 2 weeks. Mean age around 64 years, range roughly 20 to 85; roughly 82% male. Points from the study as a whole: CD8+ T cells showed, on average, more clonal expansion than CD4+ cells. Within 6 weeks, CD4+ and CD8+ blood T cells expanded clonally at 0.1 to 3.0 mg/kg.

V lost 5 bases, J lost 8 bases, and 12 bases lay in between. The CDR3 runs 12 residues. The germline V gene has CDR1 MNHEY and CDR2 SVGAGI. To note about this clone: Its antigen is as yet unknown. In the same sample, other DNA sequences code for this CDR3.

Sequencing used immunoSEQ multiplex PCR; TCRdb keeps in-frame clones, though not all of them. This table holds 60,000 to 75,000 clones, 70% to 90% found once. The genes are TRBV6-5 and TRBJ1-1; D gene uncertain. The sequencing used CD4+ or CD8+ T cells sorted from blood, collected in a trial of the OX40 agonist ivuxolimab. The sequence was collected from an adult with an advanced solid tumor such as melanoma, head and neck, liver or kidney cancer. The CDR3 DNA reads TGTGCCAGCAGTGACCGTAGAACAGAAGCTTTCTTT. As protein: CASSDRRTEAFF.